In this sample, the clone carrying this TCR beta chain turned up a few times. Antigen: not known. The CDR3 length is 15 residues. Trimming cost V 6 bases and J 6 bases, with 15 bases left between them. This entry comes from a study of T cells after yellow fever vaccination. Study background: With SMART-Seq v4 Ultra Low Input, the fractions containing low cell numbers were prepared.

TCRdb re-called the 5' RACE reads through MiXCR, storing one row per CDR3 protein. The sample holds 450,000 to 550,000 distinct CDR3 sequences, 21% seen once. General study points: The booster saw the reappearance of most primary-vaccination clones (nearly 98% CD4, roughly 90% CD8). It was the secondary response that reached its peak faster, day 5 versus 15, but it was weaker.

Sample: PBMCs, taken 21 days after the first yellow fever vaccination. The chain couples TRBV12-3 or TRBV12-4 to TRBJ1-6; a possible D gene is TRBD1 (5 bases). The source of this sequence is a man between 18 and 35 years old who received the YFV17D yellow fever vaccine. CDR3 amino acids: CASSLLGPGNSPLHF. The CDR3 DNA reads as TGTGCCAGCAGCCTTTTGGGACCCGGTAATTCACCCCTCCACTTT.